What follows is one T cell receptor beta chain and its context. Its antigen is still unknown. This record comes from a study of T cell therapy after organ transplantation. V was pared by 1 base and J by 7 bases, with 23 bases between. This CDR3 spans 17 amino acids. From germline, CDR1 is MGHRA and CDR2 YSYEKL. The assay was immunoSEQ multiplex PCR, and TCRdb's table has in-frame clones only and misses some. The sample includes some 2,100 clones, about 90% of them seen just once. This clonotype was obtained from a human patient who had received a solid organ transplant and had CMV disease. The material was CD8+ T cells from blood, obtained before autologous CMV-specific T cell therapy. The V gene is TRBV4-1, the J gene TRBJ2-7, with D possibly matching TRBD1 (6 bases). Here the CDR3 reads CASSQGRPGIAQGEQYF. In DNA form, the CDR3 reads TGCGCCAGCAGCCAAGGGCGACCCGGGATCGCTCAGGGGGAGCAGTACTTC.